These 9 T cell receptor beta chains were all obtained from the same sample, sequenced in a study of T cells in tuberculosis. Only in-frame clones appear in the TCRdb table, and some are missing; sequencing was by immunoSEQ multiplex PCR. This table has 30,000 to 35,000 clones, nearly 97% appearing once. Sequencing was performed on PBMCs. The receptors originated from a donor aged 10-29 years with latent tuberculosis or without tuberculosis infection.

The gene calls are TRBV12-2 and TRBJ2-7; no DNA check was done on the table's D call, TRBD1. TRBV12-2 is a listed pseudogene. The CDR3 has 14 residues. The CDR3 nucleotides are TGTGCAAGTCGCTTACCCCCCCAGGTGTACGAGCAGTACTTC. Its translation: CASRLPPQVYEQYF.

The chain's CDR3 is CASSPLGSGSPTDTQYF. The CDR3 nucleotides read TGTGCCAGCAGCCCTCTAGGTAGCGGGAGTCCCACAGATACGCAGTATTTT. The chain combines TRBV5-4 with TRBJ2-3, with 9 bases matching TRBD2. The CDR3 sequence is 17 residues long. The V and J ends lost 4 bases and 2 bases, in that order; junction bases with no gene match: 11. The germline CDR1 and CDR2 sequences are SGHNT and YYREEE (reference sequence).

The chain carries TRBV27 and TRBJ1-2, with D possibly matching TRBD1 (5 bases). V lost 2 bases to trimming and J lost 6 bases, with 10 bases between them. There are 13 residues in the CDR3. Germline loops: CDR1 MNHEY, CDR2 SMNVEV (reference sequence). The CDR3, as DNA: TGTGCCAGCAGTTTAAAGGGGATACATGGCTACACCTTC. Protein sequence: CASSLKGIHGYTF.

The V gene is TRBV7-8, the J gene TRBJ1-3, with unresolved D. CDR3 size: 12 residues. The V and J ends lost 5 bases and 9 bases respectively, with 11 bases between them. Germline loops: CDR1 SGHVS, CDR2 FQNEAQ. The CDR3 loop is CASSPLGSTIYF. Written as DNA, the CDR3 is TGTGCCAGCAGCCCTCTAGGATCCACCATATATTTT. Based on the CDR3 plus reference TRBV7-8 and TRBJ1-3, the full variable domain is GAGVSQSPRYKVAKRGQDVALRCDPISGHVSLFWYQQALGQGPEFLTYFQNEAQLDKSGLPSDRFFAERPEGSVSTLKIQRTQQEDSAVYLCASSPLGSTIYFGEGSWLTVV.

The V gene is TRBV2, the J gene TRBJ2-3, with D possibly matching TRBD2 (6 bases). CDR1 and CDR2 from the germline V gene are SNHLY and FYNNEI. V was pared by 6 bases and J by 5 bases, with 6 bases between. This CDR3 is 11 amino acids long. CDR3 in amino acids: CASRGGDTQYF. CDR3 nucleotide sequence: TGTGCCAGCAGGGGGGGAGATACGCAGTATTTT.

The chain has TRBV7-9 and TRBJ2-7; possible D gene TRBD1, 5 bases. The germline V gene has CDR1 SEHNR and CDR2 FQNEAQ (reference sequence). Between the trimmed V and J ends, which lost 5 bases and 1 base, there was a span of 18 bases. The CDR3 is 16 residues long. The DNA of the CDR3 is TGTGCCAGCAGCCTCGGACACCGCGTCGGGTCCTACGAGCAGTACTTC. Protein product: CASSLGHRVGSYEQYF.

CDR3 DNA: TGCGCCAGCAGCCAGGATCGGGGGGTAAGAACAGATACGCAGTATTTT. This gives the protein CASSQDRGVRTDTQYF. The chain recombines TRBV4-1 with TRBJ2-3; 7 nucleotides line up with TRBD2. CDR3 length: 16 residues. Germline V gene lookup returns CDR1 MGHRA and CDR2 YSYEKL. V shed 3 bases, J shed 3 bases, and the junction held 9 bases outside the gene matches.

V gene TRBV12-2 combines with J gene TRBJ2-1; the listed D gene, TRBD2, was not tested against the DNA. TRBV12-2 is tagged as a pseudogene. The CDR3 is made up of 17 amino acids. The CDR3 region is CASRLDLRRKTNNEQFF. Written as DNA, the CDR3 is TGTGCAAGTCGCTTAGATCTTCGGCGGAAGACCAACAATGAGCAGTTCTTC.

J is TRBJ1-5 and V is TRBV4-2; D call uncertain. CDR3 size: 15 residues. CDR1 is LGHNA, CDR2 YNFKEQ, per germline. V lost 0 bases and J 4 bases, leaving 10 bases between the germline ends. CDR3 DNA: TGTGCCAGCAGCCAAGAACATGCAGGTAATCAGCCCCAGCATTTT. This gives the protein CASSQEHAGNQPQHF.